Shown below are 2 T cell receptor beta chains from a single sample sequenced in a study of blood T cell repertoires in COVID-19. Profiled with immunoSEQ multiplex PCR; TCRdb holds only in-frame clones, not every one. The data show approximately 300,000 clones, 84% seen once. The sample taken for sequencing was peripheral blood. These TCRs come from a person aged 65-85 years with COVID-19, enrolled during active disease.

The rearrangement links TRBV18 to TRBJ1-6, with 11 bases that match TRBD1. Trimming took 3 bases from V and 4 from J; bases not matched to a gene: 8. The CDR3 extends over 18 amino acids. Germline V gives CDR1 KGHSH, CDR2 LQKENI. The CDR3 reads CASSPLPGTGGYNSPLHF. The DNA of the CDR3 is TGTGCCAGCTCACCCCTCCCCGGGACAGGGGGTTATAATTCACCCCTCCACTTT.

The chain uses TRBV5-5 and TRBJ2-7; TRBD1 matches at 7 bases. The germline V gene has CDR1 SGHKS and CDR2 YYEKEE (reference sequence). This CDR3 spans 14 amino acids. Trimming at V came to 4 bases and at J to 0 bases, leaving 4 bases not matched to a gene. The CDR3 protein is CASSQRTGSYEQYF. CDR3 DNA: TGTGCCAGCAGCCAGCGGACAGGCTCCTACGAGCAGTACTTC. The full variable domain, with the rest looked up from reference TRBV5-5 and TRBJ2-7, is DAGVTQSPTHLIKTRGQQVTLRCSPISGHKSVSWYQQVLGQGPQFIFQYYEKEERGRGNFPDRFSARQFPNYSSELNVNALLLGDSALYLCASSQRTGSYEQYFGPGTRLTVT.